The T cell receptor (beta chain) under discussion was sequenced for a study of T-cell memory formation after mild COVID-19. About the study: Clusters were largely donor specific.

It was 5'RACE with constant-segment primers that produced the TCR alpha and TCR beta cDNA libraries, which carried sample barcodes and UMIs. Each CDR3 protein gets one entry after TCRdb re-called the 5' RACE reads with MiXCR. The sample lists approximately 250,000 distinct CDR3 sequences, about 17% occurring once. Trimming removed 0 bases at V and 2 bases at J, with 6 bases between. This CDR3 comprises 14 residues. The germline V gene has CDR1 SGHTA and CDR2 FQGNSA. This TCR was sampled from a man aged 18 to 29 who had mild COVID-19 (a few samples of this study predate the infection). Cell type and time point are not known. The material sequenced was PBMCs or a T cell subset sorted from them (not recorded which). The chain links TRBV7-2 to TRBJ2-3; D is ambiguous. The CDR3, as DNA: TGTGCCAGCAGCTTAGCGGCTTACACAGATACGCAGTATTTT. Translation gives CASSLAAYTDTQYF.